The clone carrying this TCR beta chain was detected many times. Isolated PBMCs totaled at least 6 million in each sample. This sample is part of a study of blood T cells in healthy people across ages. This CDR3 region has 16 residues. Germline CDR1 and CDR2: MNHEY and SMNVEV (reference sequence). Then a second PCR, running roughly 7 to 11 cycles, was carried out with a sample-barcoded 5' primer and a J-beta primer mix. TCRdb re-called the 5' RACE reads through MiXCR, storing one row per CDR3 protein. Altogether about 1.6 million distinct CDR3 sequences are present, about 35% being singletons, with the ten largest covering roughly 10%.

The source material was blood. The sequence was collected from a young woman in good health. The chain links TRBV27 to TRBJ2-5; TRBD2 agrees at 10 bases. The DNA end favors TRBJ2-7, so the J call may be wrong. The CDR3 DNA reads TGTGCCAGCACTCAGTTCCCAGCGGGAGGGCAGGACGAGCAGTACTTC. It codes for CASTQFPAGGQDEQYF.